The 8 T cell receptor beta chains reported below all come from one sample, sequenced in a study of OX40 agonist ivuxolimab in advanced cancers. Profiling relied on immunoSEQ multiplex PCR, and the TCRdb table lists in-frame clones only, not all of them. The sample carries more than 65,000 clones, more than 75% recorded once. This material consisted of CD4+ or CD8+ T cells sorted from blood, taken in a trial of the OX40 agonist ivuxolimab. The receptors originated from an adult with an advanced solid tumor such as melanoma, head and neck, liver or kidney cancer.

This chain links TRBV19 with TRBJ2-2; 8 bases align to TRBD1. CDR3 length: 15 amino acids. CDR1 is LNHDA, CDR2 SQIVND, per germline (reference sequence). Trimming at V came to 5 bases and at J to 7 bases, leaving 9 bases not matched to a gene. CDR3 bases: TGTGCCAGTAGTCCAGGGACAGGAGGGATCGGGGAGCTGTTTTTT. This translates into CASSPGTGGIGELFF.

The CDR3 loop is CASTQDSPEYEQYF. In nucleotides, the CDR3 is TGCGCCAGCACCCAGGACTCCCCAGAGTACGAGCAGTACTTC. The chain recombines TRBV5-1 with TRBJ2-7; possible D gene TRBD2, 5 bases. The CDR3 runs to 14 residues. The V end was cut by 6 bases, the J end by 4 bases, with 17 bases between. Germline loops: CDR1 SGHRS, CDR2 YFSETQ.

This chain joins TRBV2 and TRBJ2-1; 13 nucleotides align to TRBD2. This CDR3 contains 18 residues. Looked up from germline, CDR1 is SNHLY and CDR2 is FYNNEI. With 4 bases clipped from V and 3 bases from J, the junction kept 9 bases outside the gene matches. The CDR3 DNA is TGTGCCAGCAGTGCCATGGAAGGACTAGCGGGGGACTACAATGAGCAGTTCTTC. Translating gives CASSAMEGLAGDYNEQFF.

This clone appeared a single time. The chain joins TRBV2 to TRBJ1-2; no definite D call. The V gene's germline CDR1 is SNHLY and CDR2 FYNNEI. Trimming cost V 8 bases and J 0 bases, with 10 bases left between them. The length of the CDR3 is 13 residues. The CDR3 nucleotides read TGTGCCAGCCGAGGGTTCTCTAACTATGGCTACACCTTC. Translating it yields CASRGFSNYGYTF.

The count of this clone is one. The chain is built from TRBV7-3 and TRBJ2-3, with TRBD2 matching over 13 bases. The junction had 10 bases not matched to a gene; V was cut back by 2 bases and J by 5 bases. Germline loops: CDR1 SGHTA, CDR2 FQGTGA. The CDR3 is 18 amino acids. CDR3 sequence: CASSLVPGLAGVGDTQYF. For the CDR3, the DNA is TGTGCCAGCAGCTTAGTCCCAGGACTAGCGGGGGTAGGAGATACGCAGTATTTT.

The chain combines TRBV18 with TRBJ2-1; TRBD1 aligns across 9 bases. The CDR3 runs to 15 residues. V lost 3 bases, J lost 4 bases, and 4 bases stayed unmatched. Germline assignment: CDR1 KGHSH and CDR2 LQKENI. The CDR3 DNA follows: TGTGCCAGCTCACCCGGGACAGGGTCATACAATGAGCAGTTCTTC. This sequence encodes CASSPGTGSYNEQFF.

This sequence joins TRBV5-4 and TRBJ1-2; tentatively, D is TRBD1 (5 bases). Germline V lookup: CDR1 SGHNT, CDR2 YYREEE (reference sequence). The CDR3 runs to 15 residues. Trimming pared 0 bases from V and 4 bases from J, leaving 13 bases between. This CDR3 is CASSLVGQGRYGYTF. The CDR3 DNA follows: TGTGCCAGCAGCTTGGTGGGCCAGGGCCGCTATGGCTACACCTTC.

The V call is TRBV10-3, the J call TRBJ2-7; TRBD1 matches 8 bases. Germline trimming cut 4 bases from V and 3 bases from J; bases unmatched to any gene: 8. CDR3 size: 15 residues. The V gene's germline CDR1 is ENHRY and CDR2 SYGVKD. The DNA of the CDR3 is TGTGCCATCAGTGGAACGGATACAGGGGGCTACGAGCAGTACTTC. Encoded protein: CAISGTDTGGYEQYF.